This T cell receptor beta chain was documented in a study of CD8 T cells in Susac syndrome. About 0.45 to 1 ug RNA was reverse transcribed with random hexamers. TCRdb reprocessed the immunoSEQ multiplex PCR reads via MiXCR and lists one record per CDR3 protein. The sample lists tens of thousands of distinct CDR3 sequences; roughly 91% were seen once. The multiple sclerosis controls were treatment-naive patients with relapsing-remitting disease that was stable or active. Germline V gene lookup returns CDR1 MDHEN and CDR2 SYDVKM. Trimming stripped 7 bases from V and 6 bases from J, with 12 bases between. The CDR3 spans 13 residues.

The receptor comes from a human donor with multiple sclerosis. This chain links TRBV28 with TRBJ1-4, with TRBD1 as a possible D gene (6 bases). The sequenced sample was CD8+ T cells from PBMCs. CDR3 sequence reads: CASTRGGYEKLFF. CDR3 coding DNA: TGTGCCAGCACCAGGGGCGGGTATGAAAAACTGTTTTTT.